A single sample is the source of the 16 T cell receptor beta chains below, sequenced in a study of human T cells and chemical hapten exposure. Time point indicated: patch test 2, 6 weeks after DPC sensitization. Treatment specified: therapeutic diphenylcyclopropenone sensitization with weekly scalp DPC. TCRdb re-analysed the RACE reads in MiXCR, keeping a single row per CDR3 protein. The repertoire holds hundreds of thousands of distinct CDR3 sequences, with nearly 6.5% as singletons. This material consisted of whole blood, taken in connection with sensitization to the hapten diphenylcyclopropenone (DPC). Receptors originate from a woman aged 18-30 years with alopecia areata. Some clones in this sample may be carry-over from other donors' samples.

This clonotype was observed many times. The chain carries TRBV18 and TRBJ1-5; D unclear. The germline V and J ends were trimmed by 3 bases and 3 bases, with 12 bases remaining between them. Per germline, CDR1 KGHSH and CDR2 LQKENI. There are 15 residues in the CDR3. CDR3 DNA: TGTGCCAGCTCACCCGGGTCCGCAGTCAATCAGCCCCAGCATTTT. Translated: CASSPGSAVNQPQHF. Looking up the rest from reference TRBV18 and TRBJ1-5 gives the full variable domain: NAGVMQNPRHLVRRRGQEARLRCSPMKGHSHVYWYRQLPEEGLKFMVYLQKENIIDESGMPKERFSAEFPKEGPSILRIQQVVRGDSAAYFCASSPGSAVNQPQHFGDGTRLSIL.

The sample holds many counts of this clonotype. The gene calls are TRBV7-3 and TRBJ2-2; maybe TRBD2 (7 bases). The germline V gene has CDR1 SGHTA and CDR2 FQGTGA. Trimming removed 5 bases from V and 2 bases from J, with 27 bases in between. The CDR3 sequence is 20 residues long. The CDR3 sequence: CASSNILGGGTHLNTGELFF. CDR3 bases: TGTGCCAGCAGCAACATATTAGGGGGGGGAACCCACCTCAACACCGGGGAGCTGTTTTTT.

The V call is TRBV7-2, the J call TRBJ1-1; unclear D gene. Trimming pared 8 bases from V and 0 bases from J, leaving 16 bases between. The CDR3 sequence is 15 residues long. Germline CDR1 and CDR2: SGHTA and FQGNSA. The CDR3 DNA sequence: TGTGCCAGCCCCCCTGATCCAGAGGTGAACACTGAAGCTTTCTTT. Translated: CASPPDPEVNTEAFF.

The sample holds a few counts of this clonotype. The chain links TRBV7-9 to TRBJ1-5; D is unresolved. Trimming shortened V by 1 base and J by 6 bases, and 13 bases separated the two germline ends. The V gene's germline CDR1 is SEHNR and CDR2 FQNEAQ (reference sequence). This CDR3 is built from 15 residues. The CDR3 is CASSLGGEGGQPQHF. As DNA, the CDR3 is TGTGCCAGCAGCTTAGGCGGGGAGGGTGGTCAGCCCCAGCATTTT.

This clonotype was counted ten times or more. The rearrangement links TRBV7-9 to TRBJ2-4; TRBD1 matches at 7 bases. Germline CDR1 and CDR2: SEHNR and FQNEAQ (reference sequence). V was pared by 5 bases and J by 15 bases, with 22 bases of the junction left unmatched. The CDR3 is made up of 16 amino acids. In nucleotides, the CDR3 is TGTGCCAGCAGCCCTACGAGCCGGGACAGAACCCGTCATCTGTACTTC. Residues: CASSPTSRDRTRHLYF.

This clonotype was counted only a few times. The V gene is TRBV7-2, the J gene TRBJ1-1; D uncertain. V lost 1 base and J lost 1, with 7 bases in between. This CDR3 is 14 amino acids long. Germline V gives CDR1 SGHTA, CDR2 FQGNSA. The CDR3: CASSLVWGNTEAFF. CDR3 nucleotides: TGTGCCAGCAGCTTAGTCTGGGGGAACACTGAAGCTTTCTTT.

CDR3 nucleotide sequence: TGCGCCAGCAGCCAATATGGGGAGGCGACAGATACGCAGTATTTT. It yields the protein CASSQYGEATDTQYF. The chain joins TRBV4-3 to TRBJ2-3, with D tentatively TRBD2 (6 bases). Deletions cut 2 bases from V and 3 bases from J, with 12 bases between. Looked up from germline, CDR1 is LGHNA and CDR2 is YSLEER. This CDR3 comprises 15 residues.

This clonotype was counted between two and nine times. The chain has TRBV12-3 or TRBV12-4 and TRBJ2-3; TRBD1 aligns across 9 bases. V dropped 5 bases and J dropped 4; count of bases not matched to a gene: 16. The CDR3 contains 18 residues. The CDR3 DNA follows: TGTGCCAGCAGTGCCGGGACAGGGACCCAAACCTCACCAGATACGCAGTATTTT. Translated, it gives CASSAGTGTQTSPDTQYF.

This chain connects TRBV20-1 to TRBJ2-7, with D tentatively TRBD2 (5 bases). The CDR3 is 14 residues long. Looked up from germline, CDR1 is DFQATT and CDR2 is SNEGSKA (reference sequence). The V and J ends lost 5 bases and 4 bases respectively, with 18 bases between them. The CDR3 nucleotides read TGCAGTGCTCCCGAGGGATTAGGACGTTACGAGCAGTACTTC. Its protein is CSAPEGLGRYEQYF.

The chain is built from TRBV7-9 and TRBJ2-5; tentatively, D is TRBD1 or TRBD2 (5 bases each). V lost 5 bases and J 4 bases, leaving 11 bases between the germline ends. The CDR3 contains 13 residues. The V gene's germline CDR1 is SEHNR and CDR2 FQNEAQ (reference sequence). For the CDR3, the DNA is TGTGCCAGCAGCACCGGGGCCGGAGAGACCCAGTACTTC. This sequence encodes CASSTGAGETQYF.

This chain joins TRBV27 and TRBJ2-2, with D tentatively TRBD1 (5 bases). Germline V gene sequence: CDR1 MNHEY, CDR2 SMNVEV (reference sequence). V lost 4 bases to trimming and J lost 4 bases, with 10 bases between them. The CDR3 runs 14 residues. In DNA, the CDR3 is TGTGCCAGCAGTTCCATTGACAGCACCGGGGAGCTGTTTTTT. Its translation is CASSSIDSTGELFF.

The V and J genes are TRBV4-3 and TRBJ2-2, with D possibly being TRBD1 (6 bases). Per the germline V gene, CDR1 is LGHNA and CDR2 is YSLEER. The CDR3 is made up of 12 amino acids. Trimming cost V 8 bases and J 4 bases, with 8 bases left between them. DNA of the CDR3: TGCGCCAGCTTAGGGGGCACCGGGGAGCTGTTTTTT. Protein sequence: CASLGGTGELFF.

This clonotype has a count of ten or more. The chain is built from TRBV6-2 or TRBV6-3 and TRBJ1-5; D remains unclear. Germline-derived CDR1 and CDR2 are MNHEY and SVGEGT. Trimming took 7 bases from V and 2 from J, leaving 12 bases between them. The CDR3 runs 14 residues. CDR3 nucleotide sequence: TGTGCCAGCAAACAAATTCAAGGCAATCAGCCCCAGCATTTT. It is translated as CASKQIQGNQPQHF.

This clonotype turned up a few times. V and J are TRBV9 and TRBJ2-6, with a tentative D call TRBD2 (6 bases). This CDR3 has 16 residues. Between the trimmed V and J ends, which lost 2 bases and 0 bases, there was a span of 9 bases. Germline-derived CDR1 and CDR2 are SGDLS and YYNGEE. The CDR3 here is CASSVRGGSGANVLTF. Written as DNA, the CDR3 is TGTGCCAGCAGCGTCCGGGGAGGCTCTGGGGCCAACGTCCTGACTTTC.

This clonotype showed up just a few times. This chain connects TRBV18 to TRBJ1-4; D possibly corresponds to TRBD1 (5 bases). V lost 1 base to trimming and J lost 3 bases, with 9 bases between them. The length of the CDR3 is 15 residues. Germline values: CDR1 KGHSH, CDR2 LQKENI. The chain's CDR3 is CASSPQGGANEKLFF. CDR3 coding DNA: TGTGCCAGCTCACCACAAGGAGGGGCTAATGAAAAACTGTTTTTT.

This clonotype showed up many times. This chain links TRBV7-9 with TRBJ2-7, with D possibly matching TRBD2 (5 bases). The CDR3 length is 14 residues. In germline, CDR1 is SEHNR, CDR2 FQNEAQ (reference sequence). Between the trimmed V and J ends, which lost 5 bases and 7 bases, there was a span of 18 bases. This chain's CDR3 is CASSPTLAIGEQYF. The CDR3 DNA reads TGTGCCAGCAGCCCCACCCTAGCAATCGGGGAGCAGTACTTC. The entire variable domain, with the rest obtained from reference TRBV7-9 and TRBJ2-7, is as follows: DTGVSQNPRHKITKRGQNVTFRCDPISEHNRLYWYRQTLGQGPEFLTYFQNEAQLEKSRLLSDRFSAERPKGSFSTLEIQRTEQGDSAMYLCASSPTLAIGEQYFGPGTRLTVT.